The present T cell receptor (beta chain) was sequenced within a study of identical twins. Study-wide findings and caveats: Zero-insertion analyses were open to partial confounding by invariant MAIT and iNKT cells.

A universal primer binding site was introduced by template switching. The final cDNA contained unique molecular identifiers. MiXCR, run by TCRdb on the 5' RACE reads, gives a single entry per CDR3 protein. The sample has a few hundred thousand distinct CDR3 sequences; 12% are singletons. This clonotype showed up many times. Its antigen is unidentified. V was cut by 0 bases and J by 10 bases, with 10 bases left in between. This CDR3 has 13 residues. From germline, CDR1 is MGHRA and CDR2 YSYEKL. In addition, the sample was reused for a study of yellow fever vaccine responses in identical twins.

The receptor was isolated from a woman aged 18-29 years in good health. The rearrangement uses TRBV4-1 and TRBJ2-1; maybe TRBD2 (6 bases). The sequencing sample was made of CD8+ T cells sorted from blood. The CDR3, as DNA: TGCGCCAGCAGCCAAGATGTGGCGGGGGAGCAGTTCTTC. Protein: CASSQDVAGEQFF.